The 10 T cell receptor beta chains below come from one sample, sequenced in a study of shared T cell receptors in the human thymus. TCRdb keeps only in-frame clones here, not all; method: immunoSEQ multiplex PCR. The sample includes more than 550,000 clones, roughly 88% seen only once; the top ten take approximately 0.01%. The same sample was also used in a study of human thymus T cells.

Sequencing input: thymocytes. The receptors originated from a girl under three years old with a congenital heart defect.

This clone appeared a single time. The rearrangement joins TRBV7-2 to TRBJ2-7, with 7 nucleotides matching TRBD2. This CDR3 region has 15 residues. Germline V CDR1 and CDR2: SGHTA, FQGNSA. J lost 6 bases, V lost 5 bases, and 13 bases had no gene match. CDR3 residues: CASSRGDWGGVEQYF. CDR3 DNA sequence: TGTGCCAGCAGCCGGGGTGATTGGGGGGGAGTCGAGCAGTACTTC. The full variable domain, with the rest looked up from reference TRBV7-2 and TRBJ2-7, is GAGVSQSPSNKVTEKGKDVELRCDPISGHTALYWYRQSLGQGLEFLIYFQGNSAPDKSGLPSDRFSAERTGGSVSTLTIQRTQQEDSAVYLCASSRGDWGGVEQYFGPGTRLTVT.

This clone was seen a few times. The chain is built from TRBV5-1 and TRBJ2-3, with unresolved D. Trimming left V 7 bases short and J 4 bases short, with 13 bases between. The CDR3 has 13 residues. The germline CDR1 and CDR2 sequences are SGHRS and YFSETQ. The DNA of the CDR3 is TGCGCCAGCTGTGCGATTTTGGCAGATACGCAGTATTTT. Translating it yields CASCAILADTQYF.

J is TRBJ1-5 and V is TRBV12-5; 7 nucleotides agree with TRBD1. The germline gives CDR1 LGHNT, CDR2 FRNRAP. J gave up 3 bases and V 0 bases, and 11 bases lay outside the gene matches. This CDR3 comprises 18 residues. The CDR3 loop reads CASGLVPGTVRVNQPQHF. In DNA form, the CDR3 reads TGTGCTAGTGGTTTGGTACCCGGGACAGTAAGAGTCAATCAGCCCCAGCATTTT.

The chain employs TRBV27 and TRBJ1-2, with 10 bases identical to TRBD1. The CDR3 loop spans 16 amino acids. The germline V gene has CDR1 MNHEY and CDR2 SMNVEV (reference sequence). The J segment lost 4 bases and the V segment lost 2 bases, leaving 7 bases of the junction unmatched. The CDR3 nucleotides are TGTGCCAGCAGTTTAAGACAGGGGGCACCACGCTATGGCTACACCTTC. It encodes CASSLRQGAPRYGYTF.

J is TRBJ2-5 and V is TRBV4-1, with 7 nucleotides matching TRBD2. The germline V gene has CDR1 MGHRA and CDR2 YSYEKL. V dropped 0 bases and J dropped 5; count of bases not matched to a gene: 3. CDR3 size: 14 residues. In DNA form, the CDR3 reads TGCGCCAGCAGCCAAGATCGGGGAGGGGAGACCCAGTACTTC. This gives the protein CASSQDRGGETQYF.

The chain is built from TRBV5-1 and TRBJ2-7; no clear D gene. The CDR3 consists of 13 residues. Trimming cost V 0 bases and J 3 bases, with 7 bases left between them. Germline V gene sequence: CDR1 SGHRS, CDR2 YFSETQ. The DNA for the CDR3 is TGCGCCAGCAGCTTGGGACTCTACTACGAGCAGTACTTC. Amino acid sequence: CASSLGLYYEQYF.

The chain has TRBV5-5 and TRBJ2-7; 11 bases fit TRBD1. The CDR3 is made up of 19 amino acids. CDR1 SGHKS and CDR2 YYEKEE come from the germline V gene (reference sequence). J lost 7 bases, V lost 1 base, and 19 bases had no gene match. CDR3 nucleotide sequence: TGTGCCAGCAGCTTGTACCCTAAAAAGCCAAGGGACAGGGGGTATGAGCAGTACTTC. The encoded protein is CASSLYPKKPRDRGYEQYF.

The chain recombines TRBV5-1 with TRBJ2-3; TRBD2 matches at 8 bases. V shed 1 base, J shed 1 base, and the junction held 5 bases outside the gene matches. This CDR3 has 16 amino acids. Germline V gene data show CDR1 as SGHRS and CDR2 as YFSETQ. CDR3 protein: CASSLTRGDCTDTQYF. For the CDR3, the DNA is TGCGCCAGCAGCTTGACGCGGGGGGATTGCACAGATACGCAGTATTTT.

The chain uses TRBV11-2 and TRBJ1-6; 7 positions agree with TRBD1. This CDR3 has 14 residues. Germline trimming cut 6 bases from V and 10 bases from J; bases unmatched to any gene: 9. Per the germline V gene, CDR1 is SGHAT and CDR2 is FQNNGV. The CDR3 DNA is TGTGCCAGCAGAAAGAACAGGGGACGATCACCCCTCCACTTT. The encoded protein is CASRKNRGRSPLHF.

The chain is built from TRBV14 and TRBJ2-1; D gene unclear. The CDR3 has 19 amino acids. Trimming cost V 1 base and J 2 bases, with 21 bases left between them. Looked up from germline, CDR1 is SGHDN and CDR2 is FVKESK. CDR3 DNA sequence: TGTGCCAGCAGCCAAGTTTCGTACAGCCGCAAACTCCCCTACAATGAGCAGTTCTTC. Translation gives CASSQVSYSRKLPYNEQFF. The complete variable domain, with remaining parts taken from reference TRBV14 and TRBJ2-1, reads EAGVTQFPSHSVIEKGQTVTLRCDPISGHDNLYWYRRVMGKEIKFLLHFVKESKQDESGMPNNRFLAERTGGTYSTLKVQPAELEDSGVYFCASSQVSYSRKLPYNEQFFGPGTRLTVL.